This TCR beta chain was sequenced in a study of T cells in Graves' hyperthyroidism and ophthalmopathy. In its sample, this clonotype was seen many times. Trimming removed 5 bases at V and 0 bases at J, with 10 bases between. Germline values: CDR1 MNHEY, CDR2 SMNVEV (reference sequence). The CDR3 runs 15 residues. Pregnant or lactating patients were excluded, as were those with uncontrolled infection or other autoimmune disease. RNA transcripts served as the template for amplifying TCR beta CDR3 regions. First-round RT-PCR targeting the TCR CDR3 was performed with the HTBI primer set. In TCRdb, the multiplex PCR reads were re-called with MiXCR into one record per CDR3 protein. The top ten hold about 29% of the sample, which has roughly 180,000 distinct CDR3 sequences, 17% seen once.

The chain recombines TRBV27 with TRBJ2-2; D is unresolved. Sequencing was carried out using blood. The receptor was derived from a woman between 45 and 65 years old with Graves' hyperthyroidism. CDR3 nucleotide sequence: TGTGCCAGCAGTGGTCGGACGGCGAACACCGGGGAGCTGTTTTTT. It yields the protein CASSGRTANTGELFF.